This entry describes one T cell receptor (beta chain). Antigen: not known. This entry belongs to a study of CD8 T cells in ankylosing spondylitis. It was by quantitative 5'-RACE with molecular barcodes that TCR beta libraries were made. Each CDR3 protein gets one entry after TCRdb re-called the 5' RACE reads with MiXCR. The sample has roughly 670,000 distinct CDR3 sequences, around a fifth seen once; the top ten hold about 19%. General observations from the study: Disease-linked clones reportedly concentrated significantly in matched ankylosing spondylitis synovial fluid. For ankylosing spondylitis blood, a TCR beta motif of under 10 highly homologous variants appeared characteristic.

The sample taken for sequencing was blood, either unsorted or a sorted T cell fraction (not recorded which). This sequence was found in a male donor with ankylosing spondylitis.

CDR3 DNA: TGTGCCAGCACCTGGGGGGGGAGGGAGACCCAGTACTTC. Amino acids: CASTWGGRETQYF. V and J are TRBV6-2 or TRBV6-3 and TRBJ2-5; 7 bases fit TRBD2. Germline trimming cut 7 bases from V and 5 bases from J; bases unmatched to any gene: 7. The V gene's germline CDR1 is MNHEY and CDR2 SVGEGT. The CDR3 length is 13 residues.